The clone carrying this T cell receptor (beta chain) has a count of ten or more. Per germline, CDR1 MGHRA and CDR2 YSYEKL. CDR3 length: 14 residues. V was clipped by 4 bases and J by 2 bases; unmatched bases: 4. PCR was performed a second time for about 6 to 12 cycles using a sample-barcoded 5' primer and a J-beta primer mix. Each CDR3 protein gets one entry after TCRdb re-called the 5' RACE reads with MiXCR. The table records roughly 800,000 distinct CDR3 sequences, roughly 25% of them present only once. This sample is drawn from a study of blood T cells in healthy people across ages. The data were also submitted as part of a second study, on T cells of mothers and their children.

The material sequenced was blood. The origin of this receptor is a boy under 18 in good health. The rearrangement uses TRBV4-1 and TRBJ1-2; 7 nucleotides agree with TRBD1. This chain's CDR3 is CASSLGQSNYGYTF. CDR3 in DNA: TGCGCCAGCAGCCTGGGACAGTCGAACTATGGCTACACCTTC.